Listed below are T cell receptor beta chains from one sample, sequenced in a study of cytomegalovirus exposure and HLA in healthy donors. Clones were sequenced by immunoSEQ multiplex PCR, and TCRdb holds only the in-frame ones, with some missing. This table holds fewer than 150,000 clones, less than 75% found once. The sample consisted of PBMCs. Receptors originate from a woman aged 40 to 50 in good health and CMV-seronegative. The CDR3 runs from the conserved cysteine through the conserved F or W.

CDR3aa	len	v_gene	j_gene
CASSLDTGLQREQYF	15	TRBV7-2	.
CASSLGASGGTTDTQYF	17	TRBV7-7	TRBJ2-3
CASSLDRAINQPQHF	15	TRBV7-2	TRBJ1-5
CASSSRQGTYEQYF	14	TRBV6-5	.
CASSYPGSGDNEQFF	15	TRBV6-5	TRBJ2-1
CASSPQKGDGEKLFF	15	TRBV25-1	TRBJ1-4
CASSVEPSGSSYNEQFF	17	TRBV9	TRBJ2-1
CASSPSFEQFF	11	TRBV18	TRBJ2-1
CASSPGLAFGTGELFF	16	TRBV27	TRBJ2-2
CASSLGGLHTGNTIYF	16	TRBV7-2	TRBJ1-3
CASSQTGGLTYEQYF	15	TRBV4-1	TRBJ2-7
CSVRQGRSNEKLFF	14	TRBV29-1	TRBJ1-4
CASSFSGVAIETQYF	15	TRBV7-2	TRBJ2-5
CASSLGLGREEKLFF	15	TRBV5-1	TRBJ1-4
CASSQDLAGNTGELFF	16	TRBV4-2	TRBJ2-2
CASRDRGHTDTQYF	14	TRBV10-2	TRBJ2-3
CASSPRAGGVDGYTF	15	TRBV18	TRBJ1-2
CASSDGTSGSSYNEQFF	17	TRBV9	TRBJ2-1
CASSQAGNGVRELFF	15	TRBV4-3	TRBJ2-2
CASSAPVGREQYF	13	TRBV27	TRBJ2-7
CASSESAGERADTQYF	16	TRBV25-1	TRBJ2-3
CASSPGTGLFEQYF	14	TRBV7-9	TRBJ2-7
CASSLGGSGANVLTF	15	TRBV28	TRBJ2-6